A selection of T cell receptor beta chains follows, all from one sample in a study of shared clonotypes between healthy human individuals. Clones were read by immunoSEQ multiplex PCR, and TCRdb kept only the in-frame ones, dropping some. Of over 2 million clones in the sample, 80% to 95% were seen once. Sequencing was done on a sample of naive CD4+ T cells from PBMCs. Receptors originate from a man younger than 35 in good health. Some clones in this sample may be carry-over from other donors' samples. The CDR3 runs from the conserved cysteine through the conserved F or W. A D gene is named only where the DNA matches it firmly. Where a row states a size, it is once, few, many or the class of an expanded clone; other rows omit it.

j_call v_call clone_size d_call cdr3_aa cdr3_nt
TRBJ2-7 TRBV5-1 NA TRBD2 CASSLGTSAAYEQYF TGCGCCAGCAGCTTGGGGACTAGCGCTGCCTACGAGCAGTACTTC
TRBJ2-3 TRBV28 NA NA CASSLSGGSDTQYF TGTGCCAGCAGTCTCTCAGGTGGGAGCGATACGCAGTATTTT
TRBJ2-3 TRBV6-6 once NA CASSYRDLTDTQYF TGTGCCAGCAGTTACAGGGATCTCACAGATACGCAGTATTTT
TRBJ1-5 TRBV19 once TRBD1 CASSIEDRGAQPQHF TGTGCCAGTAGTATAGAGGACAGGGGAGCTCAGCCCCAGCATTTT
TRBJ2-1 TRBV5-1 NA TRBD2 CASSWGGRADEQFF TGCGCCAGCAGCTGGGGCGGGAGGGCCGATGAGCAGTTCTTC
TRBJ1-5 TRBV5-1 NA NA CASTLSGSVNQPQHF TGCGCCAGCACCCTCAGTGGGTCGGTCAATCAGCCCCAGCATTTT
TRBJ1-3 TRBV14 NA NA CASSRRGVGGNTIYF TGTGCCAGCAGCCGGCGGGGAGTCGGGGGAAACACCATATATTTT
TRBJ2-7 TRBV6-5 NA TRBD2 CASSYYGTSGYEQYF TGTGCCAGCAGTTACTACGGGACTAGCGGGTACGAGCAGTACTTC
TRBJ2-7 TRBV28 once NA CASSAGQSYEQYF TGTGCCAGCAGTGCGGGACAGTCCTACGAGCAGTACTTC
TRBJ2-5 TRBV5-1 NA NA CASSYKGGETQYF TGCGCCAGCAGTTATAAAGGTGGGGAGACCCAGTACTTC
TRBJ1-2 TRBV18 once TRBD1 CASSSGTGGVHGYTF TGTGCCAGCTCGTCCGGGACAGGGGGCGTGCATGGCTACACCTTC
TRBJ2-3 TRBV7-3 NA TRBD2 CASSLVGSGSDTQYF TGTGCCAGCAGCCTAGTTGGTAGCGGGTCAGATACGCAGTATTTT
TRBJ2-1 TRBV9 NA TRBD2 CASSASGTTSYNEQFF TGTGCCAGCAGCGCGTCCGGGACTACCAGCTACAATGAGCAGTTCTTC
TRBJ2-1 TRBV28 NA NA CASNRQLPSYNEQFF TGTGCCAGCAATAGACAGTTACCCTCCTACAATGAGCAGTTCTTC
TRBJ2-2 TRBV13 NA NA CASSLGISGEYSTGELFF TGTGCCAGCAGCTTAGGGATATCGGGGGAGTATTCCACCGGGGAGCTGTTTTTT
TRBJ2-1 TRBV27 NA TRBD1 CASSRQGEHNEQFF TGTGCCAGCAGTCGACAGGGTGAACACAATGAGCAGTTCTTC
TRBJ1-1 TRBV4-2 NA NA CASSQSDKTEAFF TGTGCCAGCAGCCAAAGCGACAAAACTGAAGCTTTCTTT
TRBJ1-3 TRBV5-6 NA TRBD1 CASSRGQQGNTIYF TGTGCCAGCAGTCGGGGACAGCAAGGAAACACCATATATTTT
TRBJ1-2 TRBV30 NA TRBD1 CAWSPTGLGNYGYTF TGTGCCTGGAGCCCGACAGGGTTGGGGAACTATGGCTACACCTTC
TRBJ2-3 TRBV7-3 NA NA CASSPATVAISADTQYF TGTGCCAGCAGCCCGGCCACTGTTGCCATTAGCGCAGATACGCAGTATTTT
TRBJ2-7 TRBV5-1 NA NA CASSLWGPNEQYF TGCGCCAGCAGCTTGTGGGGTCCTAACGAGCAGTACTTC
TRBJ2-2 TRBV7-2 NA NA CASSLVEITGELFF TGTGCCAGCAGCTTAGTGGAGATCACCGGGGAGCTGTTTTTT
TRBJ2-1 TRBV5-4 NA NA CASSLGSGSTSYNEQFF TGTGCCAGCAGCTTGGGCTCAGGCAGTACGTCCTACAATGAGCAGTTCTTC
TRBJ1-2 TRBV7-2 NA NA CASSNWQGSNYGYTF TGTGCCAGCAGCAATTGGCAGGGATCTAACTATGGCTACACCTTC
TRBJ1-3 TRBV7-2 NA TRBD1 CASSLGQGRDTIYF TGTGCCAGCAGCTTAGGACAGGGTAGGGACACCATATATTTT
TRBJ2-2 TRBV9 once NA CASSPKTNTGELFF TGTGCCAGCAGCCCTAAAACTAACACCGGGGAGCTGTTTTTT
TRBJ2-3 TRBV30 NA NA CAWSVPSGTDTQYF TGTGCCTGGAGTGTACCCAGCGGCACAGATACGCAGTATTTT
TRBJ2-3 TRBV5-1 NA NA CASGSYRPTDTQYF TGCGCCAGCGGCTCCTACAGGCCCACAGATACGCAGTATTTT
TRBJ2-7 TRBV2 NA NA CASSADRTYEQYF TGTGCCAGCAGTGCCGACAGAACCTACGAGCAGTACTTC
TRBJ1-5 TRBV5-6 NA NA CASSLLGSNQPQHF TGTGCCAGCAGCTTATTAGGGAGCAATCAGCCCCAGCATTTT
TRBJ1-1 TRBV5-1 NA TRBD1 CASRFLVGQGEANTEAFF TGCGCCAGCAGATTCCTGGTGGGACAGGGGGAGGCGAACACTGAAGCTTTCTTT
TRBJ1-1 TRBV11-2 NA NA CASSLDRMRRLGTEAFF TGTGCCAGCAGCTTAGATCGAATGAGGCGCTTGGGCACTGAAGCTTTCTTT
TRBJ1-2 TRBV19 NA TRBD1 CASSTVTGTGRYGYTF TGTGCCAGTAGTACCGTTACCGGGACAGGGAGATATGGCTACACCTTC
TRBJ2-7 TRBV6-5 NA NA CASSYGTASGEQYF TGTGCCAGCAGTTACGGGACCGCCTCTGGGGAGCAGTACTTC
TRBJ1-2 TRBV18 NA NA CASSPQGPYGYTF TGTGCCAGCTCACCACAAGGGCCCTATGGCTACACCTTC
TRBJ2-5 TRBV5-1 NA NA CASSPHVQPGFKRETQYF TGCGCCAGCAGCCCACACGTTCAACCGGGATTTAAAAGAGAGACCCAGTACTTC
TRBJ2-7 TRBV10-3 NA TRBD2 CAISGLAGGYEQYF TGTGCCATCAGTGGACTAGCGGGAGGGTACGAGCAGTACTTC
TRBJ1-1 TRBV20-1 NA NA CSVDMNTEAFF TGCAGTGTAGACATGAACACTGAAGCTTTCTTT
TRBJ1-2 TRBV11-2 NA NA CASSSNGYGYTF TGTGCCAGCAGCAGCAACGGGTATGGCTACACCTTC
TRBJ1-1 TRBV7-9 few TRBD1 CASSLVGQANTEAFF TGTGCCAGCAGCTTAGTGGGACAGGCGAACACTGAAGCTTTCTTT
TRBJ1-1 TRBV7-3 NA TRBD1 CASSGQSNTEAFF TGTGCCAGCTCGGGACAGTCGAACACTGAAGCTTTCTTT
TRBJ2-5 TRBV5-6 NA NA CASSLQGTGGETQYF TGTGCCAGCAGCCTTCAGGGTACAGGAGGAGAGACCCAGTACTTC
TRBJ1-5 TRBV19 NA NA CASSIDLWDRGNQPQHF TGTGCCAGTAGTATAGATCTATGGGATAGGGGTAATCAGCCCCAGCATTTT
TRBJ2-5 TRBV7-2 NA NA CASSWGEGVRETQYF TGTGCCAGCAGCTGGGGTGAGGGAGTCAGAGAGACCCAGTACTTC
TRBJ2-7 TRBV5-1 NA TRBD2 CASSLASGAGVNEQYF TGCGCCAGCAGCTTGGCCTCAGGAGCGGGAGTTAACGAGCAGTACTTC
TRBJ1-1 TRBV30 few NA CASSLSQGEIAFF TGTGCCTCGTCGCTCTCCCAAGGAGAGATAGCTTTCTTT
TRBJ2-1 TRBV20-1 NA NA CSARELHEQFF TGCAGTGCTAGGGAACTCCATGAGCAGTTCTTC
TRBJ2-3 TRBV19 NA TRBD2 CASRVTSGRGTQYF TGTGCCAGTAGGGTCACTAGCGGGAGAGGTACGCAGTATTTT
TRBJ2-1 TRBV30 NA NA CAGVGLKYNEQFF TGTGCCGGCGTCGGACTGAAATACAATGAGCAGTTCTTC
TRBJ2-5 TRBV6-1 NA TRBD2 CASTAGGTQYF TGTGCCAGCACCGCGGGGGGGACCCAGTACTTC
TRBJ1-2 TRBV5-4 once NA CASSPGQIDYGYTF TGTGCCAGCAGCCCGGGTCAGATCGACTATGGCTACACCTTC
TRBJ1-2 TRBV27 once NA CASSPLGAGARGDYGYTF TGTGCCAGCAGTCCCCTCGGGGCAGGGGCCCGGGGAGACTATGGCTACACCTTC
TRBJ2-7 TRBV5-1 NA NA CASWDGLHEQYF TGCGCCAGCTGGGACGGCCTACACGAGCAGTACTTC
TRBJ2-1 TRBV7-7 NA NA CASSLMIGTYNEQFF TGTGCCAGCAGCTTAATGATAGGGACATACAATGAGCAGTTCTTC
TRBJ2-1 TRBV5-1 few NA CASNERSSYNEQFF TGCGCCAGCAATGAGCGGAGCTCCTACAATGAGCAGTTCTTC